The 14 T cell receptor beta chains below come from one sample, sequenced in a study of T cells in Graves' hyperthyroidism and ophthalmopathy. From RNA transcripts, TCR beta CDR3 regions were amplified. The primer set for the first-round RT-PCR of the TCR CDR3 was HTBI. Each CDR3 protein gets one entry after TCRdb re-called the multiplex PCR reads with MiXCR. The sample lists some 650,000 distinct CDR3 sequences, approximately 15% occurring once. Sequencing was performed on blood. These receptors all stem from a woman in her thirties or forties with Graves' ophthalmopathy.

The chain is built from TRBV25-1 and TRBJ1-1, with D possibly being TRBD1 (6 bases). The CDR3 length is 16 residues. Trimming removed 1 base from V and 1 base from J, with 13 bases in between. Germline V gives CDR1 MGHDK, CDR2 SYGVNS. The CDR3 reads CASSESGTKGNTEAFF. The CDR3 DNA is TGTGCCAGCAGTGAATCTGGGACAAAAGGGAACACTGAAGCTTTCTTT.

This clonotype was counted ten times or more. The chain couples TRBV29-1 to TRBJ1-1, with 9 bases that match TRBD1. Germline CDR1 and CDR2: SQVTM and ANQGSEA. Germline trimming cut 4 bases from V and 2 bases from J; bases unmatched to any gene: 2. This CDR3 comprises 13 residues. In DNA, the CDR3 is TGCAGCGTTGTACAGGGGGCAAACACTGAAGCTTTCTTT. It specifies CSVVQGANTEAFF.

This chain uses TRBV3-1 with TRBJ2-5; TRBD2 matches 10 bases. V lost 5 bases, J lost 1 base, and 10 bases stayed unmatched. The CDR3 runs to 17 residues. Germline assignment: CDR1 LGHDT and CDR2 YNNKEL (reference sequence). The CDR3 reads CASSSRRLAGGQETQYF. In DNA, the CDR3 is TGTGCCAGCAGCTCTAGAAGATTAGCGGGGGGCCAAGAGACCCAGTACTTC.

Notes on this clonotype: This may stem from a read error, because a much larger clone lies one nucleotide away. This rearrangement joins TRBV20-1 to TRBJ1-5; D may be TRBD1 (6 bases). V shed 5 bases and J shed 5 bases, with 13 bases lying between them. Germline values: CDR1 DFQATT, CDR2 SNEGSKA (reference sequence). The CDR3 contains 13 residues. The CDR3 loop reads CSALDSHDQPQHF. DNA of the CDR3: TGCAGTGCTCTGGACAGCCACGATCAGCCCCAGCATTTT.

This clonotype showed up many times. This rearrangement joins TRBV20-1 to TRBJ2-3, with D uncertain. Germline CDR1 and CDR2: DFQATT and SNEGSKA (reference sequence). Trimming removed 3 bases from V and 2 bases from J, with 15 bases in between. This CDR3 is built from 15 residues. CDR3: CSASLTKSNTDTQYF. The CDR3 region has the DNA TGCAGTGCTAGTTTAACCAAATCAAACACAGATACGCAGTATTTT.

A few counts support this clonotype. The rearrangement links TRBV28 to TRBJ1-3; unclear D gene. This CDR3 region has 12 residues. Trimming removed 6 bases from V and 4 bases from J, with 7 bases in between. From germline, CDR1 is MDHEN and CDR2 SYDVKM. In DNA form, the CDR3 reads TGTGCCAGCAGGCAGTTAGGAAACACCATATATTTT. Translation: CASRQLGNTIYF.

Worth noting for this clonotype: This may come from a read error, since a much larger clone is one base off. The conserved phenylalanine or tryptophan normally closing the CDR3 is absent here, so this likely arose from a read error. The rearrangement links TRBV7-2 to TRBJ2-1, with TRBD2 matching over 10 bases. Germline values: CDR1 SGHTA, CDR2 FQGNSA. The CDR3 spans 18 residues. V lost 0 bases and J lost 2; bases outside the gene matches: 7. The CDR3 loop is CASSLALSSGSTYNEQFL. As DNA, the CDR3 is TGTGCCAGCAGCTTAGCTCTCTCTAGCGGGAGCACCTACAATGAGCAGTTCTTA.

This clonotype was counted ten times or more. The V call is TRBV3-1, the J call TRBJ2-2; 15 bases map to TRBD2. J gave up 3 bases and V 4 bases, and 9 bases lay outside the gene matches. The CDR3 sequence is 19 residues long. Per germline, CDR1 LGHDT and CDR2 YNNKEL (reference sequence). The CDR3 region is CASSLYGTSGRLDTGELFF. The DNA of the CDR3 is TGTGCCAGCAGCCTCTACGGGACTAGCGGGAGGTTGGACACCGGGGAGCTGTTTTTT.

The table lists this clonotype with many counts. The chain couples TRBV7-2 to TRBJ1-2; TRBD1 matches at 7 bases. This CDR3 contains 17 residues. Trimming cost V 4 bases and J 2 bases; bases outside gene matches: 13. Germline-derived CDR1 and CDR2 are SGHTA and FQGNSA. In DNA form, the CDR3 reads TGTGCCAGCAGCTCCCCCCAGGGGGGCATGCGAAACTATGGCTACACCTTC. It specifies CASSSPQGGMRNYGYTF.

This clonotype was recorded at least ten times. This chain connects TRBV10-2 to TRBJ1-1; no reliable D call. Germline CDR1 WSHSY, CDR2 SAAADI. Trimming took off 3 bases at V and 0 bases at J, with 11 bases between the two ends. This CDR3 spans 15 amino acids. The CDR3: CASSDPGKMNTEAFF. The CDR3 DNA sequence: TGCGCCAGCAGTGATCCTGGGAAAATGAACACTGAAGCTTTCTTT.

The chain has TRBV10-3 and TRBJ2-1; 9 bases map to TRBD1. The CDR3 loop spans 16 amino acids. V gave up 2 bases and J gave up 9 bases; unmatched junction bases: 11. Germline V gives CDR1 ENHRY, CDR2 SYGVKD. CDR3 sequence reads: CAISERGGTGLAEQFF. The CDR3 region has the DNA TGTGCCATCAGTGAGCGTGGAGGGACAGGGTTAGCTGAGCAGTTCTTC.

This clonotype was seen ten or more times. This rearrangement joins TRBV6-1 to TRBJ2-3; 8 bases fit TRBD2. The junction had 5 bases not matched to a gene; V was cut back by 7 bases and J by 2 bases. CDR1 is MNHNS and CDR2 is SASEGT in the germline V gene. There are 14 residues in the CDR3. The CDR3 spells CASNWRGDTDTQYF. The CDR3 region has the DNA TGTGCCAGCAACTGGCGGGGGGACACAGATACGCAGTATTTT.

This clonotype came up a few times. The CDR3 DNA follows: TGTGCCAGCAGCACAGGGACAGGCTACACCTTC. Amino acid sequence: CASSTGTGYTF. The V and J genes are TRBV7-9 and TRBJ1-2; D may be TRBD1 (6 bases). The CDR3 spans 11 residues. The germline CDR1 and CDR2 sequences are SEHNR and FQNEAQ (reference sequence). V lost 5 bases, J lost 8 bases, and 9 bases lay in between.

This clonotype came up many times. The chain carries TRBV18 and TRBJ1-3, with unresolved D. This CDR3 has 15 residues. V gave up 2 bases and J gave up 0 bases, with 8 bases separating them. In germline, CDR1 is KGHSH, CDR2 LQKENI. The chain's CDR3 is CASSPAPNSGNTIYF. Here the CDR3 DNA reads TGTGCCAGCTCACCAGCACCGAACTCTGGAAACACCATATATTTT. Drawing the rest from reference TRBV18 and TRBJ1-3, the complete variable domain is NAGVMQNPRHLVRRRGQEARLRCSPMKGHSHVYWYRQLPEEGLKFMVYLQKENIIDESGMPKERFSAEFPKEGPSILRIQQVVRGDSAAYFCASSPAPNSGNTIYFGEGSWLTVV.